The next 20 T cell receptor beta chains were all read from a single sample in a study of blood T cell repertoires in COVID-19. TCRdb keeps only in-frame clones here, not all; method: immunoSEQ multiplex PCR. Here the sample spans roughly 88,000 clones, roughly 80% being singletons. The sequenced sample was peripheral blood. The receptors were sampled from a woman older than 75 with acute or convalescent COVID-19.

The chain employs TRBV30 and TRBJ1-6; D possibly corresponds to TRBD1 (6 bases). The CDR3 consists of 13 residues. Trimming took 8 bases from V and 6 from J, leaving 14 bases between them. Per the germline V gene, CDR1 is GTSNPN and CDR2 is SVGIG (reference sequence). CDR3 sequence reads: CARGGHTNSPLHF. The CDR3, as DNA: TGTGCCAGGGGGGGGCACACTAATTCACCCCTCCACTTT.

This clone was seen only a few times. A read error likely explains this, since a far larger clone differs by one base. This rearrangement joins TRBV12-3 or TRBV12-4 to TRBJ1-1; D unresolved. This CDR3 has 11 amino acids. Deletions cut 7 bases from V and 1 base from J, with 4 bases between. The CDR3 region has the DNA TGTGCCAGCAAGAGGAACACTGAAGCTTTCTTT. Protein: CASKRNTEAFF.

The rearrangement uses TRBV13 and TRBJ1-6, with 12 bases identical to TRBD1. This CDR3 has 16 residues. After removal of 1 base from V and 10 bases from J, the junction contained 5 bases not matched to a gene. CDR1 and CDR2 from the germline V gene are PRHDT and FYEKMQ (reference sequence). CDR3 DNA sequence: TGTGCCAGCAGCTTAGTCGGGACAGGGGGCCAATCACCCCTCCACTTT. It translates to CASSLVGTGGQSPLHF.

V gene TRBV28 combines with J gene TRBJ1-5; no reliable D call. There are 14 residues in the CDR3. Per germline, CDR1 MDHEN and CDR2 SYDVKM. The germline V and J ends were trimmed by 5 bases and 3 bases, with 11 bases remaining between them. DNA for the CDR3: TGTGCCAGCAGTCCGAGGTATACCAATCAGCCCCAGCATTTT. It is translated as CASSPRYTNQPQHF.

The rearrangement uses TRBV27 and TRBJ2-7; TRBD2 is a possible D gene (6 bases). Germline values: CDR1 MNHEY, CDR2 SMNVEV (reference sequence). V was cut by 0 bases and J by 4 bases, with 13 bases left in between. This CDR3 has 15 residues. CDR3 bases: TGTGCCAGCAGTTTATCGATGGCGGGGAGATACGAGCAGTACTTC. Encoded protein: CASSLSMAGRYEQYF.

This clone was found a few times. The chain recombines TRBV9 with TRBJ2-1; TRBD1 matches 9 bases. The CDR3 runs 17 residues. CDR1 is SGDLS and CDR2 is YYNGEE in the germline V gene. The V segment lost 3 bases and the J segment 4 bases; nucleotides outside the gene matches: 11. This chain's CDR3 is CASSEGQGTHFYNEQFF. The CDR3 DNA follows: TGTGCCAGCAGCGAGGGACAGGGAACCCATTTTTACAATGAGCAGTTCTTC.

This clone was observed a handful of times. The chain combines TRBV7-6 with TRBJ2-7; possibly TRBD2 for D (5 bases). The length of the CDR3 is 14 residues. CDR1 is SGHVS and CDR2 is FNYEAQ in the germline V gene. V lost 1 base and J 7 bases, leaving 14 bases between the germline ends. The CDR3 is CASSLGSAPGEQYF. The CDR3 nucleotides read TGTGCCAGCAGCTTAGGTTCGGCACCGGGAGAGCAGTACTTC.

The sample holds a few counts of this clone. The V call is TRBV19, the J call TRBJ2-7, with D perhaps TRBD1 (5 bases). Trimming cost V 3 bases and J 4 bases, with 10 bases left between them. In germline, CDR1 is LNHDA, CDR2 SQIVND (reference sequence). The CDR3 covers 13 residues. The CDR3 nucleotides read TGTGCCAGTAGTATCAGCCCAGGGTACGAGCAGTACTTC. Its protein product is CASSISPGYEQYF.

V gene TRBV10-2 combines with J gene TRBJ2-2, with 10 bases identical to TRBD1. Germline trimming cut 4 bases from V and 2 bases from J; bases unmatched to any gene: 7. The CDR3 spans 17 residues. CDR1 WSHSY and CDR2 SAAADI come from the germline V gene. In nucleotides, the CDR3 is TGCGCCAGCAGTGCTTCCCGGACAGGGGGAAACACCGGGGAGCTGTTTTTT. It codes for CASSASRTGGNTGELFF.

Written as DNA, the CDR3 is TGTGCCAGCCGCCTACAGGGGATTGGAATGAACACTGAAGCTTTCTTT. Residues: CASRLQGIGMNTEAFF. V and J are TRBV5-4 and TRBJ1-1; TRBD1 aligns across 7 bases. J was trimmed by 0 bases and V by 7 bases; bases with no gene match: 12. Per the germline V gene, CDR1 is SGHNT and CDR2 is YYREEE (reference sequence). The CDR3 sequence is 16 residues long.

The genes are TRBV7-2 and TRBJ2-5; perhaps TRBD2 as D (5 bases). V lost 0 bases to trimming and J lost 3 bases, with 8 bases between them. The CDR3 runs 14 residues. CDR1 and CDR2 (germline): SGHTA, FQGNSA. The CDR3: CASSLAFGKETQYF. The CDR3 nucleotides are TGTGCCAGCAGCTTAGCCTTCGGGAAAGAGACCCAGTACTTC.

V is TRBV7-8 and J is TRBJ2-7; 9 bases align to TRBD2. The CDR3 extends over 15 amino acids. Losses at the gene ends were 6 bases for V and 0 bases for J; bases not matched to a gene: 6. Per germline, CDR1 SGHVS and CDR2 FQNEAQ. As DNA, the CDR3 is TGTGCCAGCAGAATTAGCGGGGGTAGCTCCTACGAGCAGTACTTC. It encodes CASRISGGSSYEQYF.

V and J are TRBV24-1 and TRBJ2-1; TRBD1 agrees at 9 bases. V lost 3 bases and J lost 10; bases outside the gene matches: 21. This CDR3 contains 19 residues. Germline CDR1 KGHDR, CDR2 SFDVKD. CDR3 amino acids: CATSDPGKTGTGSHREQFF. In nucleotides, the CDR3 is TGTGCCACCAGTGATCCAGGAAAGACCGGGACAGGGTCTCACCGGGAGCAGTTCTTC.

This clone has just a few counts. This rearrangement joins TRBV27 to TRBJ2-7; 7 nucleotides align to TRBD2. Germline V gene sequence: CDR1 MNHEY, CDR2 SMNVEV (reference sequence). V lost 6 bases to trimming and J lost 3 bases; unmatched junction nucleotides: 5. The CDR3 consists of 13 residues. Written as DNA, the CDR3 is TGTGCCAGCAGCCCAGCGGGGCTCTACGAGCAGTACTTC. Residues: CASSPAGLYEQYF.

The CDR3 DNA reads TGTGCCAGCAGCTTGGGGACACCGAACACCGGGGAGCTGTTTTTT. Protein sequence: CASSLGTPNTGELFF. The chain carries TRBV5-4 and TRBJ2-2; perhaps TRBD1 as D (5 bases). In germline, CDR1 is SGHNT, CDR2 YYREEE (reference sequence). Trimming pared 0 bases from V and 0 bases from J, leaving 6 bases between. The CDR3 consists of 15 residues.

The chain couples TRBV4-1 to TRBJ2-3; 8 nucleotides match TRBD1. CDR1 is MGHRA and CDR2 is YSYEKL in the germline V gene. CDR3 length equals 17 residues. V was clipped by 3 bases and J by 1 base; unmatched bases: 9. The CDR3 nucleotides read TGCGCCAGCAGCCAGACCGGGACAGGATATGGCACAGATACGCAGTATTTT. Translating it yields CASSQTGTGYGTDTQYF.

The chain joins TRBV15 to TRBJ2-7; 9 nucleotides match TRBD2. Germline-derived CDR1 and CDR2 are LNHNV and YYDKDF (reference sequence). Losses at the gene ends were 0 bases for V and 1 base for J; bases not matched to a gene: 13. The CDR3 spans 19 residues. CDR3 amino acids: CATSRDFGSGGLSSYEQYF. Here the CDR3 DNA reads TGTGCCACCAGCAGAGATTTTGGTAGCGGGGGTCTTTCTTCCTACGAGCAGTACTTC.

This clone was seen only a few times. The rearrangement links TRBV11-2 to TRBJ2-7; D call uncertain. V was pared by 4 bases and J by 2 bases, with 15 bases between. Germline values: CDR1 SGHAT, CDR2 FQNNGV. This CDR3 region has 15 residues. The CDR3: CASSWFRSQAYEQYF. The DNA for the CDR3 is TGTGCCAGCAGCTGGTTCCGGTCCCAAGCCTACGAGCAGTACTTC. Filled out from reference TRBV11-2 and TRBJ2-7, the complete variable domain reads EAGVAQSPRYKIIEKRQSVAFWCNPISGHATLYWYQQILGQGPKLLIQFQNNGVVDDSQLPKDRFSAERLKGVDSTLKIQPAKLEDSAVYLCASSWFRSQAYEQYFGPGTRLTVT.

The chain is built from TRBV5-6 and TRBJ2-3; D may be TRBD2 (5 bases). Looked up from germline, CDR1 is SGHDT and CDR2 is YYEEEE. Between the trimmed V and J ends, which lost 3 bases and 2 bases, there was a span of 13 bases. CDR3 size: 15 residues. CDR3 in DNA: TGTGCCAGCAGCTCGACCAAGCGGCACACAGATACGCAGTATTTT. Residues: CASSSTKRHTDTQYF.

The chain employs TRBV19 and TRBJ1-2; D might be TRBD1 (5 bases). This CDR3 is built from 12 residues. Germline V CDR1 and CDR2: LNHDA, SQIVND (reference sequence). Trimming removed 8 bases from V and 4 bases from J, with 11 bases in between. In nucleotides, the CDR3 is TGTGCCAGTGGTAGGGGCGGCTATGGCTACACCTTC. Translating it yields CASGRGGYGYTF.